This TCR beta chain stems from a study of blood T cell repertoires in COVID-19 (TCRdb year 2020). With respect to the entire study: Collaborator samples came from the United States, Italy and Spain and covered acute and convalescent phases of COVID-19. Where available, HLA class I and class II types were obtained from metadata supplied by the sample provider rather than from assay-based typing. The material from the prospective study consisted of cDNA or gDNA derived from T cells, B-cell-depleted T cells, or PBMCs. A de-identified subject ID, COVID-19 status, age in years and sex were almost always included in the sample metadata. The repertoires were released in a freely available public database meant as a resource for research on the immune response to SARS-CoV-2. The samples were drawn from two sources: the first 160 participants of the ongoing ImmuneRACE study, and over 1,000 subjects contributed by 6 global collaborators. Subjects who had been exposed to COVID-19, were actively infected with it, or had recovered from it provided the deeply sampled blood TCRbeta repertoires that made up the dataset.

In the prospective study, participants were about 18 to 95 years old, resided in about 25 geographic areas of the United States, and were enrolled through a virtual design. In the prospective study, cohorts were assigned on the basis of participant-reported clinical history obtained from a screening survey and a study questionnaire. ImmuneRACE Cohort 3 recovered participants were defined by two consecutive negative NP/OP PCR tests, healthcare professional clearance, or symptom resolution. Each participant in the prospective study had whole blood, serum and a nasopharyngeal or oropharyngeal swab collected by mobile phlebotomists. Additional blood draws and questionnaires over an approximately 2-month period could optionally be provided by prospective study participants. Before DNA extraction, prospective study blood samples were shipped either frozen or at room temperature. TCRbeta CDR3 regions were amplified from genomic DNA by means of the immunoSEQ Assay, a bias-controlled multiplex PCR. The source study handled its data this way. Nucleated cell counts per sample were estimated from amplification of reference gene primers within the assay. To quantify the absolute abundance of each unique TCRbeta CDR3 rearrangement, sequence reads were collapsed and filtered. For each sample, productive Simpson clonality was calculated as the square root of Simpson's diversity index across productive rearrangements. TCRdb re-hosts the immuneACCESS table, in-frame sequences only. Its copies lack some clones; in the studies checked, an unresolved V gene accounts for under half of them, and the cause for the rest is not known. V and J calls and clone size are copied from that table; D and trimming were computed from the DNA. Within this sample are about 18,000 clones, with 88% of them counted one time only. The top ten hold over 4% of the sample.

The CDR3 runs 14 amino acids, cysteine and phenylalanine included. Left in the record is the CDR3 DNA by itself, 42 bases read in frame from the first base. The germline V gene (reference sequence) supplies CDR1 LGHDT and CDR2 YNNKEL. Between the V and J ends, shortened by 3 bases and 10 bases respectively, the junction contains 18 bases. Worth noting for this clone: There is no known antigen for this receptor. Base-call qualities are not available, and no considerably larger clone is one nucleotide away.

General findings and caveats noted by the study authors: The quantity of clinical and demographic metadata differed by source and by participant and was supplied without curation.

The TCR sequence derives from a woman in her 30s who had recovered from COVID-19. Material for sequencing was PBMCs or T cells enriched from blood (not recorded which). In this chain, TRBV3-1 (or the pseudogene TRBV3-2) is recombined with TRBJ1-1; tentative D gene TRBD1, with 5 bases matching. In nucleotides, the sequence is TGTGCCAGCAGCCAGATCCGGGCGGGGGAGGGAGCTTTCTTT. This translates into CASSQIRAGEGAFF.